Below, 30 T cell receptor beta chains from the same sample are listed, as sequenced in a study of a mutant IDH1 vaccine in newly diagnosed glioma. The table came from immunoSEQ multiplex PCR; TCRdb's copy has only in-frame clones and leaves some out. The repertoire includes about 44,000 clones, less than 95% of them detected once, and 3% to 4.5% sits in the top ten. Antigen specificity for these receptors is unknown. As for time point: week 23, last vaccination. A single vaccine dose contained 300 ug of mutant IDH1 20-mer peptide, and topical imiquimod was used with it. This material consisted of PBMCs, taken from a glioma patient whose treatment included an IDH1 peptide vaccine. The receptors originated from a man between 50 and 59 years old with glioma.

The chain combines TRBV2 with TRBJ2-1; 16 bases map to TRBD2. This CDR3 spans 17 amino acids. V dropped 3 bases and J dropped 8; count of bases not matched to a gene: 7. Germline V gene data show CDR1 as SNHLY and CDR2 as FYNNEI. CDR3 in amino acids: CASSEGTSGGALYEQFF. For the CDR3, the DNA is TGTGCCAGCAGTGAGGGGACTAGCGGGGGGGCCTTATATGAGCAGTTCTTC.

This clone appeared once. V and J are TRBV28 and TRBJ1-2; 7 bases map to TRBD1. Germline V gene data show CDR1 as MDHEN and CDR2 as SYDVKM. J lost 6 bases, V lost 6 bases, and 10 bases had no gene match. The CDR3 extends over 14 amino acids. As DNA, the CDR3 is TGTGCCAGCAGCGCACAGGGACAGATGAATGGCTACACCTTC. It yields the protein CASSAQGQMNGYTF.

CDR3 region: CASSLGTGGPDTQYF. CDR3 sequence (DNA): TGTGCCAGCAGCTTGGGGACAGGGGGCCCAGATACGCAGTATTTT. The chain recombines TRBV7-3 with TRBJ2-3; 12 bases line up with TRBD1. Trimming cost V 3 bases and J 4 bases; bases outside gene matches: 2. The CDR3 contains 15 residues. Germline CDR1 reads SGHTA; CDR2 reads FQGTGA.

The table lists this clone with a count of one. The chain combines TRBV27 with TRBJ1-3; a possible D gene is TRBD1 (5 bases). The CDR3 is 16 residues long. Per the germline V gene, CDR1 is MNHEY and CDR2 is SMNVEV (reference sequence). Trimming removed 3 bases from V and 0 bases from J, with 12 bases in between. The CDR3 reads CASSFGDPLSGNTIYF. The DNA of the CDR3 is TGTGCCAGCAGTTTTGGGGACCCGCTCTCTGGAAACACCATATATTTT.

The gene calls are TRBV5-4 and TRBJ2-1; no clear D. V was pared by 4 bases and J by 2 bases, with 16 bases between. Germline CDR1 reads SGHNT; CDR2 reads YYREEE (reference sequence). The CDR3 has 16 residues. The CDR3 coding sequence is TGTGCCAGCAGCGTACTATCAACCCTTGCCTACAATGAGCAGTTCTTC. The encoded protein is CASSVLSTLAYNEQFF.

This clone was picked up one time. The V and J genes are TRBV5-1 and TRBJ2-7; TRBD1 or TRBD2 may be the D gene (5 bases each). Germline V gene sequence: CDR1 SGHRS, CDR2 YFSETQ. CDR3 length: 18 amino acids. V lost 4 bases and J lost 2, with 25 bases in between. Here the CDR3 reads CASSGAGRSNRSPYEQYF. The CDR3 region has the DNA TGCGCCAGCAGCGGGGCGGGCAGGTCGAACCGATCCCCCTACGAGCAGTACTTC.

This sequence joins TRBV18 and TRBJ2-7; 13 nucleotides line up with TRBD2. CDR1 and CDR2 from the germline V gene are KGHSH and LQKENI. The junction had 4 bases not matched to a gene; V was cut back by 1 base and J by 4 bases. The CDR3 covers 16 residues. The CDR3 DNA is TGTGCCAGCTCACCACGAAGACTAGCGGGAGGTTACGAGCAGTACTTC. It is translated as CASSPRRLAGGYEQYF.

The chain joins TRBV2 to TRBJ2-7; D gene uncertain. This CDR3 is built from 13 residues. Germline CDR1 is SNHLY and CDR2 is FYNNEI. Trimming took off 4 bases at V and 3 bases at J, with 10 bases between the two ends. DNA for the CDR3: TGTGCCAGCAGTGTCACAGTATACTACGAGCAGTACTTC. This codes for CASSVTVYYEQYF.

The count of this clone is one. The chain has TRBV7-3 and TRBJ1-2; TRBD1 aligns across 8 bases. Germline assignment: CDR1 SGHTA and CDR2 FQGTGA. V shed 5 bases and J 8 bases; nucleotides not matched to a gene: 13. The CDR3 runs to 15 residues. CDR3 sequence (DNA): TGTGCCAGCAGCCCCGGGCAGGGGGCGGAATACGGCTACACCTTC. Translated: CASSPGQGAEYGYTF.

This chain uses TRBV4-1 with TRBJ2-7, with 8 bases aligning to TRBD2. Trimming at V came to 0 bases and at J to 2 bases, leaving 6 bases not matched to a gene. The CDR3 has 16 amino acids. CDR1 and CDR2 from the germline V gene are MGHRA and YSYEKL. CDR3 nucleotides: TGCGCCAGCAGCCAAGATCCGGCGGGGGGTACCTACGAGCAGTACTTC. Protein: CASSQDPAGGTYEQYF.

The V and J genes are TRBV5-6 and TRBJ2-1; TRBD2 matches 8 bases. CDR3 size: 16 residues. Germline V CDR1 and CDR2: SGHDT, YYEEEE. V lost 4 bases, J lost 4 bases, and 10 bases stayed unmatched. CDR3 coding DNA: TGTGCCAGCAGCCCTGGGGGCGGGGGGCGGTACAATGAGCAGTTCTTC. It is translated as CASSPGGGGRYNEQFF.

The rearrangement joins TRBV5-4 to TRBJ2-5; TRBD1 aligns across 12 bases. V lost 4 bases and J lost 2; bases outside the gene matches: 6. Per germline, CDR1 SGHNT and CDR2 YYREEE (reference sequence). The CDR3 loop spans 16 amino acids. The CDR3 coding sequence is TGTGCCAGCAGCCCCGGGACAGGGGGCCTTCAAGAGACCCAGTACTTC. It encodes CASSPGTGGLQETQYF.

The chain couples TRBV15 to TRBJ2-7; 9 nucleotides align to TRBD1. J gave up 6 bases and V 3 bases, and 6 bases lay outside the gene matches. There are 14 residues in the CDR3. CDR1 is LNHNV and CDR2 is YYDKDF in the germline V gene (reference sequence). In nucleotides, the CDR3 is TGTGCCACCAGCAGGGCCGGGACAGGGACCGAGCAGTACTTC. It is translated as CATSRAGTGTEQYF. Drawing the rest from reference TRBV15 and TRBJ2-7, the complete variable domain is DAMVIQNPRYQVTQFGKPVTLSCSQTLNHNVMYWYQQKSSQAPKLLFHYYDKDFNNEADTPDNFQSRRPNTSFCFLDIRSPGLGDTAMYLCATSRAGTGTEQYFGPGTRLTVT.

This chain links TRBV6-5 with TRBJ2-2; no firm D call. V lost 6 bases, J lost 1 base, and 12 bases lay in between. CDR3 length: 15 residues. Germline lookup yields CDR1 MNHEY and CDR2 SVGAGI. CDR3 in DNA: TGTGCCAGCAGGCCCACTCTTCTGAACACCGGGGAGCTGTTTTTT. As protein: CASRPTLLNTGELFF.

This rearrangement joins TRBV7-2 to TRBJ2-7; D ambiguous. The CDR3 length is 15 residues. The V and J ends lost 1 base and 0 bases respectively, with 10 bases between them. Germline V gene lookup returns CDR1 SGHTA and CDR2 FQGNSA. Here the CDR3 reads CASSLDPLDSYEQYF. CDR3 DNA sequence: TGTGCCAGCAGCTTAGATCCCTTAGACTCCTACGAGCAGTACTTC. Combining the CDR3 with reference TRBV7-2 and TRBJ2-7 gives the whole variable domain GAGVSQSPSNKVTEKGKDVELRCDPISGHTALYWYRQSLGQGLEFLIYFQGNSAPDKSGLPSDRFSAERTGGSVSTLTIQRTQQEDSAVYLCASSLDPLDSYEQYFGPGTRLTVT.

CDR3 loop: CASSTRQGTPYEQYF. In DNA, the CDR3 is TGTGCCAGCAGCACAAGACAGGGGACTCCCTACGAGCAGTACTTC. This chain links TRBV9 with TRBJ2-7; 8 positions agree with TRBD1. V gave up 4 bases and J gave up 2 bases; unmatched junction bases: 8. Germline V lookup: CDR1 SGDLS, CDR2 YYNGEE. CDR3 length: 15 amino acids. Complete variable domain (other parts from reference TRBV9 and TRBJ2-7): DSGVTQTPKHLITATGQRVTLRCSPRSGDLSVYWYQQSLDQGLQFLIQYYNGEERAKGNILERFSAQQFPDLHSELNLSSLELGDSALYFCASSTRQGTPYEQYFGPGTRLTVT.

This clone was picked up one time. This chain links TRBV19 with TRBJ2-2; D is perhaps TRBD1 (5 bases). The CDR3 loop spans 14 amino acids. V lost 11 bases, J lost 7 bases, and 20 bases lay in between. Germline V gene lookup returns CDR1 LNHDA and CDR2 SQIVND (reference sequence). The CDR3 bases are TGTGCCTCTCATCAACCCAGGGTAGGCGGGGAGCTGTTTTTT. It translates to CASHQPRVGGELFF.

This sequence joins TRBV6-1 and TRBJ1-5, with D maybe TRBD1 (6 bases). Between the trimmed V and J ends, which lost 4 bases and 4 bases, there was a span of 23 bases. The CDR3 has 18 residues. Germline V CDR1 and CDR2: MNHNS, SASEGT. In DNA form, the CDR3 reads TGTGCCAGCAGTGCCGCTCCCGGGACACGGGGCCAAAATCAGCCCCAGCATTTT. Translation: CASSAAPGTRGQNQPQHF.

The J gene is TRBJ1-2, the V gene TRBV9; 12 nucleotides line up with TRBD1. V lost 0 bases to trimming and J lost 8 bases; unmatched junction nucleotides: 5. The CDR3 runs to 15 residues. The germline V gene encodes CDR1 SGDLS and CDR2 YYNGEE. DNA for the CDR3: TGTGCCAGCAGCGTAGGGGGACAGGGGGCGGGAGGCTACACCTTC. It encodes CASSVGGQGAGGYTF.

As DNA, the CDR3 is TGTGCCATCAGTGAGGGTAAGCCCCAGCATTTT. This encodes CAISEGKPQHF. V usage is TRBV10-3 and J usage is TRBJ1-5; no clear D. The CDR3 is made up of 11 amino acids. The germline gives CDR1 ENHRY, CDR2 SYGVKD. V was trimmed by 2 bases and J by 8 bases, leaving 4 bases between them.

This rearrangement joins TRBV6-5 to TRBJ1-4; no definite D call. This CDR3 region has 16 residues. V gave up 4 bases and J gave up 5 bases, with 17 bases separating them. Germline-derived CDR1 and CDR2 are MNHEY and SVGAGI. DNA of the CDR3: TGTGCCAGCAGTTCCGATACTACGCGAGTGAATGAAAAACTGTTTTTT. This sequence encodes CASSSDTTRVNEKLFF.

About this clone itself: The junction does not match germline at one end; this may be a read error. The chain joins TRBV7-7 to TRBJ2-4; perhaps TRBD2 as D (6 bases). The germline V gene encodes CDR1 SSHAT and CDR2 FNYEAQ (reference sequence). This CDR3 is built from 13 residues. In DNA form, the CDR3 reads TGTGCTAGCAGCCCAGGGCGGGAAGGGCAACAGTACTTC. As protein: CASSPGREGQQYF.

This chain links TRBV19 with TRBJ2-7, with D perhaps matching TRBD2 (6 bases). The V and J ends lost 2 bases and 7 bases respectively, with 15 bases between them. Germline-derived CDR1 and CDR2 are LNHDA and SQIVND (reference sequence). This CDR3 comprises 14 residues. CDR3: CASSIRQAAGEQYF. The CDR3 DNA follows: TGTGCCAGTAGTATAAGGCAGGCGGCGGGGGAGCAGTACTTC.

This clone came up once. The rearrangement links TRBV6-6 to TRBJ2-1; perhaps TRBD2 as D (7 bases). The V end was cut by 9 bases, the J end by 7 bases, with 19 bases between. The CDR3 sequence is 14 residues long. Germline V gene lookup returns CDR1 MNHNY and CDR2 SVGAGI (reference sequence). The CDR3 loop reads CASLGRTRGNEQFF. In DNA form, the CDR3 reads TGTGCCAGTTTGGGGCGGACTAGGGGGAATGAGCAGTTCTTC.

The J gene is TRBJ2-5, the V gene TRBV2, with a weak D call TRBD1 (5 bases). CDR1 and CDR2 (germline): SNHLY, FYNNEI. With 3 bases removed from V and 1 base from J, the gap between germline ends came to 12 bases. The CDR3 runs to 15 residues. The CDR3 sequence is CASSDPTDTQETQYF. Written as DNA, the CDR3 is TGTGCCAGCAGTGATCCCACGGACACCCAAGAGACCCAGTACTTC.

The CDR3 loop is CASSEQGYSYEQYF. In nucleotides, the CDR3 is TGTGCCAGCAGTGAACAGGGCTACTCCTACGAGCAGTACTTC. V usage is TRBV2 and J usage is TRBJ2-7; tentative D call: TRBD1 (5 bases). V gave up 2 bases and J gave up 0 bases, with 8 bases separating them. Germline CDR1 is SNHLY and CDR2 is FYNNEI. The CDR3 spans 14 residues.

The chain employs TRBV6-5 and TRBJ2-7; the match to TRBD2 covers 7 bases. Losses at the gene ends were 7 bases for V and 6 bases for J; bases not matched to a gene: 12. The germline V gene has CDR1 MNHEY and CDR2 SVGAGI. The CDR3 contains 14 residues. The CDR3 region is CASTPKRSGGEQYF. The CDR3 coding sequence is TGTGCCAGCACCCCAAAGCGGTCGGGAGGCGAGCAGTACTTC.

This chain connects TRBV11-2 to TRBJ2-2, with D hard to call. V lost 1 base, J lost 0 bases, and 6 bases lay in between. There are 15 residues in the CDR3. The germline V gene has CDR1 SGHAT and CDR2 FQNNGV. The CDR3 spells CASSLALANTGELFF. Here the CDR3 DNA reads TGTGCCAGCAGCTTAGCTCTAGCGAACACCGGGGAGCTGTTTTTT.

The chain employs TRBV9 and TRBJ2-3; TRBD2 matches 12 bases. The CDR3 runs 18 residues. Germline lookup yields CDR1 SGDLS and CDR2 YYNGEE. Unmatched junction bases numbered 9, after V lost 0 bases and J lost 4 bases. CDR3 residues: CASSVGLAGGGAPDTQYF. The CDR3 DNA reads as TGTGCCAGCAGCGTAGGGCTAGCGGGAGGGGGTGCTCCAGATACGCAGTATTTT.

This clone was observed a single time. The chain combines TRBV19 with TRBJ1-4; the D is unclear. Trimming removed 4 bases at V and 6 bases at J, with 15 bases between. Germline lookup yields CDR1 LNHDA and CDR2 SQIVND (reference sequence). The CDR3 contains 15 residues. CDR3 in DNA: TGTGCCAGTAGTACCATGGGCCTCGGGGATGAAAAACTGTTTTTT. Translated: CASSTMGLGDEKLFF.